These T cell receptor beta chains were read from a single sample in a study of T cells in Graves' hyperthyroidism and ophthalmopathy. TCRdb redid the calling of the multiplex PCR reads with MiXCR, one entry per CDR3 protein. In the table there are 400,000 to 600,000 distinct CDR3 sequences, more than 20% of which are singletons. The sequenced sample consisted of blood. Receptor source: a man aged 18 to 30 with Graves' hyperthyroidism. Each CDR3 is given with its conserved first and last residue. The D gene is left open where the match is weak. Size tells how often a clone was seen (once, few, many) or the class of an expanded clone, and some rows leave it out.

>TRBJ1-5|TRBD1|TRBV6-1|-
TGTGCCAGCAGCCCTTTTACAGGGGGCGATCAGCCCCAGCATTTT
CASSPFTGGDQPQHF
>TRBJ1-2|-|TRBV2|few
TGTGCCAGCAGTGAGGGGAGACAGGCCGTAAATGGCTACACCTTC
CASSEGRQAVNGYTF
>TRBJ2-5|-|TRBV7-2|many
TGTGCCAGCAGCGAGGGAGGTCTATCCCAAGAGACCCAGTACTTC
CASSEGGLSQETQYF
>TRBJ2-5|TRBD2|TRBV5-1|-
TGCGCCAGCAGCCGACCAGGACTAGCGGGGGGCGGAGCCCAAGAGACCCAGTACTTC
CASSRPGLAGGGAQETQYF
>TRBJ1-1|-|TRBV7-8|-
TGTGCCAGCAACCAATTGGCCATGAACACTGAAGCTTTCTTT
CASNQLAMNTEAFF
>TRBJ2-7|TRBD1|TRBV12-3/TRBV12-4|many
TGTGCCAGCAGTTCCCTACCGACAGGGGTATTAACCTACGAGCAGTACTTC
CASSSLPTGVLTYEQYF
>TRBJ2-7|TRBD1|TRBV27|many
TGTGCCAGCTCGGACAGGATCTCCTACGAGCAGTACTTC
CASSDRISYEQYF
>TRBJ2-7|-|TRBV13|many
TGTGCCAGCAGTCATGGGCGGCCCCCTCTGGAGCAGTACTTC
CASSHGRPPLEQYF
>TRBJ1-2|TRBD1|TRBV7-2|-
TGTGCCAGCAGCCGAGACAGGGTGGCTGGCTACACCTTC
CASSRDRVAGYTF
>TRBJ1-2|TRBD1|TRBV2|few
TGTGCCAGAAGGACAGGGGAAGATGGCTACACCTTC
CARRTGEDGYTF
>TRBJ1-6|-|TRBV28|-
TGTGCCAGCAGTTCTCCAGGGTATAATTCACCCCCCCACTTT
CASSSPGYNSPPHF
>TRBJ2-4|-|TRBV11-2|few
TGTGCCAGCAGTCAAATCAGGGTGGGCAAAAACATTCAGTACTTC
CASSQIRVGKNIQYF
>TRBJ2-3|TRBD1|TRBV28|few
TGTGCCAGCAGTTTGAGGGACAGCCACACAGATACGCAGTATTTT
CASSLRDSHTDTQYF
>TRBJ1-1|-|TRBV11-2|many
TGTGCCAGCAGCTTCCCGGACGGATATGAAGCTTTCTTT
CASSFPDGYEAFF
>TRBJ1-2|-|TRBV18|once
TGTGCCAGCTCACCACTGGAGGGGCTGGGGTATGGCTACACCTTC
CASSPLEGLGYGYTF
>TRBJ1-2|-|TRBV11-2|many
TGTGCCAGCACATACGAGGAGGGCTATGGCTACACCTTC
CASTYEEGYGYTF
>TRBJ1-2|-|TRBV7-9|many
TGTGCCAGCAGCCACCCGGGACAAGCTTATGGCTACACCTTC
CASSHPGQAYGYTF
>TRBJ2-6|-|TRBV19|-
TGTGCCAGTACCTCCGAACAGCTTACCGTGGGCGCTGGGGCCAACGTCCTGACTTTC
CASTSEQLTVGAGANVLTF
>TRBJ2-2|TRBD1|TRBV19|few
TGTGCCAGTAGTATCCGAAGGACAGGCAAGAACACCGGGGAGCTGTTTTTT
CASSIRRTGKNTGELFF
>TRBJ2-2|-|TRBV5-1|-
TGCGCCAGCAGCCAGAACAGGGTCGGGGACACCGGGGAGCTGTTTTTT
CASSQNRVGDTGELFF